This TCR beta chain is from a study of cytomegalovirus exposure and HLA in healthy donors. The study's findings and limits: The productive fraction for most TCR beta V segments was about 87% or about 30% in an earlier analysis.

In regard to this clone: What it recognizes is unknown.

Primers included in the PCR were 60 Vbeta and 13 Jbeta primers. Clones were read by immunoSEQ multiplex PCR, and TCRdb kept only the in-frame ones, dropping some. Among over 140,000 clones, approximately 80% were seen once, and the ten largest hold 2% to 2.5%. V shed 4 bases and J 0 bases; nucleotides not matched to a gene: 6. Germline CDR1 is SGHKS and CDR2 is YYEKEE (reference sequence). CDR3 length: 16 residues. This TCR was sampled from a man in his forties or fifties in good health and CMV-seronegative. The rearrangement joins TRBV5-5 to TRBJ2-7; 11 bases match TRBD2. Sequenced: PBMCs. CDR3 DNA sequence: TGTGCCAGCAGCCCGGCAGGGACTAGCGGCTCCTACGAGCAGTACTTC. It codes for CASSPAGTSGSYEQYF. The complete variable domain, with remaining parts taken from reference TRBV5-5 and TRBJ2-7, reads DAGVTQSPTHLIKTRGQQVTLRCSPISGHKSVSWYQQVLGQGPQFIFQYYEKEERGRGNFPDRFSARQFPNYSSELNVNALLLGDSALYLCASSPAGTSGSYEQYFGPGTRLTVT.